This T cell receptor (beta chain) was recorded in a study of beta chain features in type 1 diabetes (dated by TCRdb to 2016 to 2019). Concerning the study at large: Patients and healthy donors did not differ in mean age, gender distribution, total cell number or subset yield. The study compared TCRB repertoires of sorted circulating CD4+ T cell subsets between recently diagnosed type 1 diabetes patients and matched healthy donors. Naive and central memory subsets were obtained from all 30 or so donors, but regulatory and stem cell-like memory subsets were isolated from only 8 patients and about 8 healthy donors. A total of around 110,000,000 sorted cells were examined across all samples, and RNA yield correlated strongly with the number of cells per subset. Here is what the overall study found, with its caveats: Naive, central memory and regulatory TCRB repertoires appeared to be more similar among patients than among healthy donors. Patients with type 1 diabetes made fewer insertions and deleted more nucleotides at VDJ recombination sites, implying thymic rearrangement abnormalities. Because small numbers of individuals were included in the HLA sub-analyses, any influence of HLA type on TCRB rearrangement was left unresolved. A moderate but significant shortening of TCRB CDR3 length was observed in type 1 diabetes patients in all four CD4+ subsets. Shorter templates might be favored by PCR, yet because patient and control samples were amplified and corrected together, any such skew would affect both groups equally. Sequencing cDNA rather than genomic DNA could over-represent highly expressing activated cells, although activation and CD3 levels did not differ between groups.

From each donor, a single peripheral blood sample of 100 to 150 mL on average was drawn into heparinised tubes. Naive, central memory, regulatory and stem cell-like memory CD4+ T cells were sorted on a BD FACSAria II using a panel including CD45RO, CCR7, CD25, CD127, CD95 and CD27. Every sorted population had a purity above 95%. PBMCs were isolated right away by Lymphoprep density gradient centrifugation and were stained directly, without culture. To minimize batch effects, samples were stained and sorted in pairs, one healthy donor with one patient per experiment. This clone was observed a handful of times. This clone's antigen is unknown. Qualities for individual bases were not recorded, and no much larger clone is one base off. The germline V gene provides CDR1 SGHDT and CDR2 YYEEEE. Relative to germline, V is 2 bases shorter and J is 1 base shorter, with 6 bases between their ends. The CDR3 starts with the cysteine, ends with the phenylalanine, and has 13 residues. Only CDR3 DNA remains: 39 bases, in frame from the first base.

The High Capacity cDNA Reverse Transcription Kit was used to reverse transcribe all of the isolated RNA, meaning that expressed TCRB transcripts were what got sequenced. Naive, central memory and regulatory T cell samples underwent deep immunoSEQ sequencing, averaging approximately 3.5 million total reads per sample. Sorted cells were lysed in RLT buffer and RNA was extracted with DNase-treated RNeasy Micro or Mini kits, depending on cell number. Each cell subset was processed on its own to prevent cross-contamination, while patient and healthy donor samples were processed together. Using the immunoSEQ multiplex PCR, TCRB sequences were amplified from cDNA into 87-bp fragments spanning the CDR3 region. Amplicons were sequenced on the Illumina HiSeq platform. The original methods were these. Synthetic template baselines were used to correct PCR bias computationally, reads within Hamming distance 2 were collapsed, and singletons that could not be merged were discarded. Reads were aligned to IMGT to assign V, D and J genes, CDR3 length, and insertions or deletions at six rearrangement sites. Within each subset, clonotype counts were normalized to sorted cell number, after which true diversity and Gini coefficients were computed with the tcR R package. The overlap coefficient, calculated on TCRB nucleotide sequences, was used to quantify repertoire sharing. As a proxy for the pre-selection repertoire, out-of-frame TCRB sequences from naive cells were analyzed. Drawn from immuneACCESS, this table holds only the in-frame rearrangements with V and J called that TCRdb kept. Clones are partly lost; checked studies trace under half to an unresolved V gene and leave the rest unexplained. That table furnishes V, J and clone size, whereas the DNA furnished D and trimming. The sample table shows over 500,000 clones, and about 14% are seen once. The ten largest clones add up to 0.07% to 0.095% of the sample.

The sequence was collected from a man in his late teens or twenties in good health. The sequenced sample was naive CD4+ T cells from blood. Taken with the paper, the label for cell subset or site translates to: true naive CD4+ T cells. Recombination connected TRBV5-6 to TRBJ1-1; tentative D gene TRBD1, with 5 bases matching. The CDR3 corresponds to CASSFGTNTEAFF. The DNA sequence follows: TGTGCCAGCAGCTTTGGGACGAACACTGAAGCTTTCTTT.